Below are 7 T cell receptor beta chains sequenced from a single sample in a study of CD8 T cells in Susac syndrome. Reverse transcription used roughly 0.5 to 1 ug RNA and random hexamers. TCRdb itself ran the immunoSEQ multiplex PCR reads through MiXCR, one entry per CDR3 protein. Of approximately 200,000 distinct CDR3 sequences listed, around 95% are singletons. The specimen sequenced was CD4+ T cells from PBMCs. These TCRs come from a human donor with multiple sclerosis.

This clonotype was seen only a few times. The rearrangement joins TRBV11-2 to TRBJ2-5; 7 bases fit TRBD2. The CDR3 is 15 amino acids. Germline assignment: CDR1 SGHAT and CDR2 FQNNGV. V was pared by 1 base and J by 4 bases, with 6 bases of the junction left unmatched. The CDR3 region is CASSLVSRGGETQYF. CDR3 bases: TGTGCCAGCAGCTTAGTTTCTCGCGGGGGAGAGACCCAGTACTTC.

This clonotype appeared a single time. J is TRBJ1-1 and V is TRBV30, with D unresolved. Trimming removed 2 bases at V and 1 base at J, with 5 bases between. The CDR3 has 12 amino acids. CDR1 and CDR2 (germline): GTSNPN, SVGIG (reference sequence). The CDR3 is CAWSRTNTEAFF. In nucleotides, the CDR3 is TGTGCCTGGAGTAGGACGAACACTGAAGCTTTCTTT.

V and J are TRBV6-2 or TRBV6-3 and TRBJ1-2, with 7 bases identical to TRBD1. CDR1 and CDR2 from the germline V gene are MNHEY and SVGEGT. The CDR3 loop spans 15 amino acids. V lost 5 bases to trimming and J lost 2 bases; unmatched junction nucleotides: 8. The CDR3, as DNA: TGTGCCAGCAGTGCGAGGGACAGTGCCAACTATGGCTACACCTTC. Translated, it gives CASSARDSANYGYTF.

The chain employs TRBV18 and TRBJ1-5; D unresolved. The germline gives CDR1 KGHSH, CDR2 LQKENI. Between the trimmed V and J ends, which lost 5 bases and 4 bases, there was a span of 9 bases. This CDR3 comprises 13 residues. The CDR3 nucleotides read TGTGCCAGCTCAACGGATCAGAATCAGCCCCAGCATTTT. Its translation: CASSTDQNQPQHF. Based on the CDR3 plus reference TRBV18 and TRBJ1-5, the full variable domain is NAGVMQNPRHLVRRRGQEARLRCSPMKGHSHVYWYRQLPEEGLKFMVYLQKENIIDESGMPKERFSAEFPKEGPSILRIQQVVRGDSAAYFCASSTDQNQPQHFGDGTRLSIL.

V usage is TRBV6-2 or TRBV6-3 and J usage is TRBJ2-1, with D possibly matching TRBD1 (5 bases). Trimming took 6 bases from V and 3 from J, leaving 9 bases between them. The CDR3 is made up of 13 amino acids. CDR1 and CDR2 from the germline V gene are MNHEY and SVGEGT. CDR3 nucleotides: TGTGCCAGCAGAACCGACAGCTACAATGAGCAGTTCTTC. Translating gives CASRTDSYNEQFF.

As regards this clonotype: Since no conserved phenylalanine or tryptophan closes the CDR3, a read error is the likely cause. The limits of the CDR3 on the DNA are not certain, so only TCRdb's listed CDR3 is given. V gene TRBV20-1 combines with J gene TRBJ2-5; TRBD2 is the table's D call, not checked against the DNA. Both ends counted, the CDR3 spans 11 residues. CDR1 and CDR2 (germline): DFQATT, SNEGSKA (reference sequence). The CDR3 protein is CSARDGGLTHL.

DNA for the CDR3: TGCAGTGCTAGACTAGCGGCACGCCAAGAGACCCAGTACTTC. This encodes CSARLAARQETQYF. The V and J genes are TRBV20-1 and TRBJ2-5; TRBD2 aligns across 7 bases. The CDR3 has 14 residues. Trimming at V came to 2 bases and at J to 1 base, leaving 4 bases not matched to a gene. Germline CDR1 is DFQATT and CDR2 is SNEGSKA (reference sequence).